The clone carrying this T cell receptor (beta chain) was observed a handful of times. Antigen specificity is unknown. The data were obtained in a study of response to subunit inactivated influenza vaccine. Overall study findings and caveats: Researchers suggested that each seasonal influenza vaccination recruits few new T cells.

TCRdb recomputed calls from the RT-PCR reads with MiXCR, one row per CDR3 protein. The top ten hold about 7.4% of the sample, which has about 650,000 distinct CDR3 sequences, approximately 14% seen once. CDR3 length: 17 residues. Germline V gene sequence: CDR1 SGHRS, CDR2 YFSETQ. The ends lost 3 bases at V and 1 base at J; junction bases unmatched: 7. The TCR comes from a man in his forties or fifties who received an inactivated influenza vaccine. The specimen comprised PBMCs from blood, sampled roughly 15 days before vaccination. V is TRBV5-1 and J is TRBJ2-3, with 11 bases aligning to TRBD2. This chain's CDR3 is CASSWAGTSGGTDTQYF. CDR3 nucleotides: TGCGCCAGCAGCTGGGCCGGGACTAGCGGAGGCACAGATACGCAGTATTTT.